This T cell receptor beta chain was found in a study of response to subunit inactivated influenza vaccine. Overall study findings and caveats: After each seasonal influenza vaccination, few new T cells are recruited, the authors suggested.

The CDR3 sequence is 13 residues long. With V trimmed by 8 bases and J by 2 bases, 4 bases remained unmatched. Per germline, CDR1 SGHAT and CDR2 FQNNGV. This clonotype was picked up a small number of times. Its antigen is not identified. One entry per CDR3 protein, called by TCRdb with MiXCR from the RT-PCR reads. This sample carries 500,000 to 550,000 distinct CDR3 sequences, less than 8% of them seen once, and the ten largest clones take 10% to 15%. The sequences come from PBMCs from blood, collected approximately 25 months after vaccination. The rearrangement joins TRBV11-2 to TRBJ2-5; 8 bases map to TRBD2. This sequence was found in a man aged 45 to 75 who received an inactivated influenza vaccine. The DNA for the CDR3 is TGTGCCAGCCAGCGGGGGCCTCAAGAGACCCAGTACTTC. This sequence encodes CASQRGPQETQYF.